The 30 T cell receptor beta chains presented below share a single source sample, sequenced in a study of T-cell reconstitution after alpha-beta-depleted transplantation in children. Unique molecular identifiers were used in preparing the TCRbeta library. One entry per CDR3 protein results from TCRdb running MiXCR on the PCR reads. This sample has about 610,000 distinct CDR3 sequences, with about 10% found just once. The material was PBMCs from the stem cell graft donor, obtained from the stem cell graft. Receptor source: a human donor who donated a stem cell graft to a child with acute myeloid leukemia.

Ten or more counts support this clonotype. This rearrangement joins TRBV5-6 to TRBJ2-7, with 7 nucleotides matching TRBD2. Germline CDR1 SGHDT, CDR2 YYEEEE. This CDR3 region has 15 residues. J was trimmed by 0 bases and V by 2 bases; bases with no gene match: 5. CDR3 loop: CASSLRLARSYEQYF. The CDR3 bases are TGTGCCAGCAGCTTACGACTAGCCCGCTCCTACGAGCAGTACTTC. Filled out from reference TRBV5-6 and TRBJ2-7, the complete variable domain reads DAGVTQSPTHLIKTRGQQVTLRCSPKSGHDTVSWYQQALGQGPQFIFQYYEEEERQRGNFPDRFSGHQFPNYSSELNVNALLLGDSALYLCASSLRLARSYEQYFGPGTRLTVT.

The rearrangement links TRBV7-2 to TRBJ2-7, with 7 bases that match TRBD2. Trimming took 5 bases from V and 4 from J; bases not matched to a gene: 5. The CDR3 spans 13 residues. Germline CDR1 reads SGHTA; CDR2 reads FQGNSA. CDR3 loop: CASSPGGMYEQYF. DNA for the CDR3: TGTGCCAGCAGCCCGGGGGGAATGTACGAGCAGTACTTC.

This clonotype was counted many times. In DNA form, the CDR3 reads TGTGCCACCAGTCTCGTTACTAGCGGGAGGAACACCGGGGAGCTGTTTTTT. It yields the protein CATSLVTSGRNTGELFF. This sequence joins TRBV24-1 and TRBJ2-2; 11 bases agree with TRBD2. Looked up from germline, CDR1 is KGHDR and CDR2 is SFDVKD. The CDR3 loop spans 17 amino acids. V was pared by 6 bases and J by 1 base, with 6 bases of the junction left unmatched.

This clonotype came up many times. The genes are TRBV29-1 and TRBJ1-2; D remains unclear. The CDR3 is 12 amino acids. Trimming removed 5 bases from V and 6 bases from J, with 13 bases in between. Germline CDR1 is SQVTM and CDR2 is ANQGSEA. CDR3 nucleotides: TGCAGCGTTAACCCGGGAGGCGATGGCTACACCTTC. This gives the protein CSVNPGGDGYTF. Variable domain in full (rest from reference TRBV29-1 and TRBJ1-2): SAVISQKPSRDICQRGTSLTIQCQVDSQVTMMFWYRQQPGQSLTLIATANQGSEATYESGFVIDKFPISRPNLTFSTLTVSNMSPEDSSIYLCSVNPGGDGYTFGSGTRLTVV.

This clonotype has at least ten counts. The chain links TRBV29-1 to TRBJ2-2; maybe TRBD2 (5 bases). Between the trimmed V and J ends, which lost 5 bases and 4 bases, there was a span of 11 bases. This CDR3 region has 13 residues. The germline CDR1 and CDR2 sequences are SQVTM and ANQGSEA. The CDR3 spells CSVLDSFTGELFF. The CDR3 coding sequence is TGCAGCGTTCTGGACTCATTCACCGGGGAGCTGTTTTTT.

The chain has TRBV7-2 and TRBJ1-5; D not resolved. This CDR3 has 14 amino acids. Germline CDR1 and CDR2: SGHTA and FQGNSA. Trimming removed 2 bases from V and 0 bases from J, with 5 bases in between. CDR3 region: CASSLFTSNQPQHF. CDR3 DNA sequence: TGTGCCAGCAGCTTATTTACTAGCAATCAGCCCCAGCATTTT.

This clonotype was detected many times. This rearrangement joins TRBV20-1 to TRBJ2-2; no clear D. The V end was cut by 4 bases, the J end by 4 bases, with 10 bases between. In germline, CDR1 is DFQATT, CDR2 SNEGSKA (reference sequence). This CDR3 is 13 amino acids long. The CDR3 here is CSATQVLTGELFF. DNA for the CDR3: TGCAGTGCTACCCAGGTTCTCACCGGGGAGCTGTTTTTT.

V gene TRBV29-1 combines with J gene TRBJ2-7; D tentatively reads TRBD1 or TRBD2 (5 bases each). CDR1 is SQVTM and CDR2 is ANQGSEA in the germline V gene. This CDR3 is built from 11 residues. V shed 1 base and J shed 9 bases, with 10 bases lying between them. CDR3 sequence (DNA): TGCAGCGTTGAAGTGAGGGGTGCGCAGTACTTC. As protein: CSVEVRGAQYF.

The sample holds a few counts of this clonotype. The chain recombines TRBV9 with TRBJ2-5; perhaps TRBD1 as D (6 bases). CDR3 length: 13 residues. Trimming removed 7 bases at V and 5 bases at J, with 15 bases between. Germline V gene data show CDR1 as SGDLS and CDR2 as YYNGEE. CDR3 loop: CASGYGGQETQYF. Written as DNA, the CDR3 is TGTGCCAGCGGGTATGGAGGACAGGAGACCCAGTACTTC.

This clonotype came up many times. The gene calls are TRBV29-1 and TRBJ2-1; 7 nucleotides match TRBD1. The CDR3 has 13 residues. Germline V CDR1 and CDR2: SQVTM, ANQGSEA. Trimming at V came to 8 bases and at J to 2 bases, leaving 6 bases not matched to a gene. The CDR3 here is CSLRDSPYNEQFF. The CDR3 DNA sequence: TGCAGCTTACGGGACAGCCCCTACAATGAGCAGTTCTTC.

This clonotype was detected many times. The rearrangement uses TRBV27 and TRBJ2-3; TRBD2 agrees at 7 bases. V shed 5 bases and J 3 bases; nucleotides not matched to a gene: 8. The CDR3 has 15 amino acids. Germline V gives CDR1 MNHEY, CDR2 SMNVEV (reference sequence). This chain's CDR3 is CASSQPSGSTDTQYF. CDR3 DNA: TGTGCCAGCAGTCAACCTAGCGGATCGACAGATACGCAGTATTTT.

This clonotype appeared once. The V call is TRBV20-1, the J call TRBJ2-1, with 11 bases identical to TRBD2. Trimming took 0 bases from V and 2 from J; bases not matched to a gene: 6. The CDR3 is made up of 17 amino acids. Germline values: CDR1 DFQATT, CDR2 SNEGSKA (reference sequence). In DNA, the CDR3 is TGCAGTGCTAGAGATGGGACTAGCGGAGGGACCTACAATGAGCAGTTCTTC. This translates into CSARDGTSGGTYNEQFF.

In this sample, this clonotype turned up many times. The chain carries TRBV4-3 and TRBJ2-7; the D gene could be TRBD1 or TRBD2 (5 bases each). Trimming shortened V by 4 bases and J by 6 bases, and 16 bases separated the two germline ends. In germline, CDR1 is LGHNA, CDR2 YSLEER. This CDR3 has 14 residues. As DNA, the CDR3 is TGCGCCAGCAGCCTAGGGACCTCCCCCGCCGAGCAGTACTTC. Translating it yields CASSLGTSPAEQYF.

V gene TRBV4-2 combines with J gene TRBJ2-7; TRBD2 matches 7 bases. V shed 2 bases, J shed 0 bases, and the junction held 4 bases outside the gene matches. CDR3 length equals 15 residues. CDR1 and CDR2 (germline): LGHNA, YNFKEQ. The CDR3: CASSQLAGLSYEQYF. CDR3 nucleotides: TGTGCCAGCAGCCAATTAGCGGGCCTCTCCTACGAGCAGTACTTC.

This clonotype was picked up a small number of times. The chain is built from TRBV20-1 and TRBJ1-5; 7 positions match TRBD1. Germline V gene lookup returns CDR1 DFQATT and CDR2 SNEGSKA (reference sequence). Germline trimming cut 6 bases from V and 4 bases from J; bases unmatched to any gene: 6. The CDR3 covers 13 residues. The chain's CDR3 is CSATDRVNQPQHF. The DNA of the CDR3 is TGCAGTGCGACCGACAGGGTGAATCAGCCCCAGCATTTT.

This clonotype was detected many times. V usage is TRBV29-1 and J usage is TRBJ2-7, with TRBD2 as a possible D gene (5 bases). This CDR3 region has 14 residues. Per germline, CDR1 SQVTM and CDR2 ANQGSEA. The CDR3 loop is CSASSRLAAYEQYF. CDR3 sequence (DNA): TGCAGTGCCTCAAGTCGGCTAGCCGCTTACGAGCAGTACTTC.

This clonotype was counted between two and nine times. The chain carries TRBV20-1 and TRBJ2-1; D unclear. CDR1 is DFQATT and CDR2 is SNEGSKA in the germline V gene (reference sequence). Trimming stripped 5 bases from V and 0 bases from J, with 17 bases between. The CDR3 contains 16 residues. The CDR3 DNA reads as TGCAGTGCTGCGGCGCGTGCGTTGGACTCCTACAATGAGCAGTTCTTC. Translation gives CSAAARALDSYNEQFF.

This chain joins TRBV14 and TRBJ1-6; D is perhaps TRBD1 (5 bases). Trimming removed 1 base from V and 0 bases from J, with 13 bases in between. Looked up from germline, CDR1 is SGHDN and CDR2 is FVKESK. The CDR3 sequence is 18 residues long. This CDR3 is CASSQVIWGSSYNSPLHF. As DNA, the CDR3 is TGTGCCAGCAGCCAAGTGATTTGGGGGAGCTCCTATAATTCACCCCTCCACTTT.

This chain links TRBV20-1 with TRBJ2-7; D is uncertain. This CDR3 contains 12 residues. The germline V gene encodes CDR1 DFQATT and CDR2 SNEGSKA (reference sequence). Trimming took 3 bases from V and 3 from J, leaving 9 bases between them. In nucleotides, the CDR3 is TGCAGTGCTAGGTTTTCGAACTACGAGCAGTACTTC. This sequence encodes CSARFSNYEQYF.

The chain employs TRBV12-3 or TRBV12-4 and TRBJ2-7, with unresolved D. The germline V and J ends were trimmed by 2 bases and 5 bases, with 10 bases remaining between them. The CDR3 contains 13 residues. The CDR3 DNA reads TGTGCCAGCAGTTTACGACAAAGCGACGAGCAGTACTTC. Translated: CASSLRQSDEQYF.

This rearrangement joins TRBV20-1 to TRBJ2-2; TRBD1 is a possible D gene (7 bases). Trimming removed 7 bases from V and 6 bases from J, with 18 bases in between. This CDR3 is 14 amino acids long. Germline CDR1 is DFQATT and CDR2 is SNEGSKA (reference sequence). The CDR3 coding sequence is TGCAGTGTTCCCTTCAGGGGGGCCGCCGGGGAGCTGTTTTTT. It codes for CSVPFRGAAGELFF.

This chain uses TRBV12-3 or TRBV12-4 with TRBJ2-5; D is undetermined. The CDR3 is 13 residues long. V lost 7 bases, J lost 5 bases, and 14 bases lay in between. The chain's CDR3 is CASTPDRVETQYF. The CDR3 DNA follows: TGTGCCAGCACTCCTGATCGGGTGGAGACCCAGTACTTC.

This clonotype occurred many times. This chain connects TRBV20-1 to TRBJ2-1; 10 bases map to TRBD2. This CDR3 spans 17 amino acids. Germline-derived CDR1 and CDR2 are DFQATT and SNEGSKA (reference sequence). With V trimmed by 5 bases and J by 2 bases, 12 bases remained unmatched. The CDR3 DNA reads as TGCAGTGCTCGAGGGGTCCGAGCGGGAGGGGCCTACAATGAGCAGTTCTTC. This translates into CSARGVRAGGAYNEQFF.

This clonotype appeared a few times. V is TRBV10-3 and J is TRBJ2-5; D possibly corresponds to TRBD1 (5 bases). Germline loops: CDR1 ENHRY, CDR2 SYGVKD. Trimming took 10 bases from V and 2 from J, leaving 11 bases between them. This CDR3 is built from 12 residues. CDR3 DNA sequence: TGTGCCACGCGACAGACACAAGAGACCCAGTACTTC. Protein product: CATRQTQETQYF.

This clonotype appeared a few times. The chain couples TRBV7-2 to TRBJ2-7; 10 bases line up with TRBD2. The CDR3 spans 16 residues. CDR1 SGHTA and CDR2 FQGNSA come from the germline V gene. The V gene end was trimmed by 1 base and the J gene end by 3 bases; junction bases not matched to a gene: 6. The CDR3 DNA sequence: TGTGCCAGCAGCTTAGGCTTCCTAGCGGGAGTCTACGAGCAGTACTTC. It encodes CASSLGFLAGVYEQYF.

The J gene is TRBJ2-1, the V gene TRBV5-1; 12 positions agree with TRBD2. The CDR3 length is 17 residues. CDR1 SGHRS and CDR2 YFSETQ come from the germline V gene. J was trimmed by 9 bases and V by 1 base; bases with no gene match: 11. The CDR3 region is CASSLRELAGGPSEQFF. The CDR3 DNA reads as TGCGCCAGCAGCTTGAGGGAGCTAGCGGGAGGGCCGAGTGAGCAGTTCTTC.

The rearrangement uses TRBV12-3 or TRBV12-4 and TRBJ1-5, with 8 bases fitting TRBD1. Unmatched junction bases numbered 4, after V lost 6 bases and J lost 3 bases. CDR3 length: 14 amino acids. The CDR3 reads CASRGTGNNQPQHF. CDR3 DNA sequence: TGTGCCAGCAGGGGGACAGGCAACAATCAGCCCCAGCATTTT.

In this sample, this clonotype turned up many times. This CDR3 is CASSPEYSSYNEQFF. As DNA, the CDR3 is TGTGCCAGCAGCCCCGAGTATAGCTCCTACAATGAGCAGTTCTTC. V gene TRBV9 combines with J gene TRBJ2-1, with D unclear. The CDR3 runs 15 residues. Trimming stripped 4 bases from V and 0 bases from J, with 11 bases between. Looked up from germline, CDR1 is SGDLS and CDR2 is YYNGEE.

This clonotype has just a few counts. This sequence joins TRBV9 and TRBJ2-5, with 8 bases lining up with TRBD2. The germline V gene has CDR1 SGDLS and CDR2 YYNGEE. Unmatched junction bases numbered 4, after V lost 1 base and J lost 5 bases. The CDR3 sequence is 14 residues long. The chain's CDR3 is CASSVLAGGETQYF. As DNA, the CDR3 is TGTGCCAGCAGCGTACTGGCGGGAGGTGAGACCCAGTACTTC.

This clonotype showed up many times. The CDR3 region is CSATQLAGGGVDTQYF. The CDR3 nucleotides read TGCAGTGCTACTCAACTAGCGGGAGGCGGTGTAGATACGCAGTATTTT. This chain uses TRBV20-1 with TRBJ2-3, with 12 bases matching TRBD2. This CDR3 region has 16 residues. V shed 4 bases, J shed 5 bases, and the junction held 10 bases outside the gene matches. Looked up from germline, CDR1 is DFQATT and CDR2 is SNEGSKA (reference sequence).